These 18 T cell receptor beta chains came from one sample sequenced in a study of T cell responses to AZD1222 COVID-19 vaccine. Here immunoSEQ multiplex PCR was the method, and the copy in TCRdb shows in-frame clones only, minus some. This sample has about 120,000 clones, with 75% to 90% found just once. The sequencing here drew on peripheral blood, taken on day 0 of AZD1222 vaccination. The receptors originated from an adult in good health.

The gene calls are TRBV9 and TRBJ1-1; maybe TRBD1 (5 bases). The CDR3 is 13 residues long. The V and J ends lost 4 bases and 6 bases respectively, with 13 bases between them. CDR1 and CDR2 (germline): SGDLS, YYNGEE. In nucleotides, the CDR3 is TGTGCCAGCAGCCCCGGGGGGAGGTCTGAAGCTTTCTTT. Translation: CASSPGGRSEAFF.

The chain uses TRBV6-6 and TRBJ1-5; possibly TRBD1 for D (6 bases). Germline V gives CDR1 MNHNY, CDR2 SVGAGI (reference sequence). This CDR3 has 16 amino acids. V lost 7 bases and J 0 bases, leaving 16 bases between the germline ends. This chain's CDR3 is CASTPPGASSNQPQHF. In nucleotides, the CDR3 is TGTGCCAGCACCCCCCCGGGGGCTAGTAGCAATCAGCCCCAGCATTTT.

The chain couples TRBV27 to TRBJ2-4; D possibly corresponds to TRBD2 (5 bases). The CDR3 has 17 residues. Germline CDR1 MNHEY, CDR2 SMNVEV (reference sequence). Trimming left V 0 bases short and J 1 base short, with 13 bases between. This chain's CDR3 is CASSLSTGLGAKNIQYF. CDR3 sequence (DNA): TGTGCCAGCAGTTTATCAACGGGGTTGGGGGCCAAAAACATTCAGTACTTC.

CDR3 residues: CATSRDFGVNQPQHF. The CDR3, as DNA: TGTGCCACCAGCAGAGATTTCGGCGTCAATCAGCCCCAGCATTTT. The chain recombines TRBV15 with TRBJ1-5; no clear D. Trimming shortened V by 0 bases and J by 3 bases, and 9 bases separated the two germline ends. Per germline, CDR1 LNHNV and CDR2 YYDKDF (reference sequence). The CDR3 runs to 15 residues.

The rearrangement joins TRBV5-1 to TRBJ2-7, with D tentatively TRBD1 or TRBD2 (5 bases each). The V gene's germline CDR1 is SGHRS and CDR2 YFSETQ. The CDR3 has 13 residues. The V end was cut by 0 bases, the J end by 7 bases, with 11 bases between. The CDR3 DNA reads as TGCGCCAGCAGCTTGGAGGGCTGGGGGGAGCAGTACTTC. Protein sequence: CASSLEGWGEQYF.

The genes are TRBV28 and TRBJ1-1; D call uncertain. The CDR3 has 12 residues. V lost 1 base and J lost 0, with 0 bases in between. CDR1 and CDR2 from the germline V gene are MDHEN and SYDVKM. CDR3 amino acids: CASSLLNTEAFF. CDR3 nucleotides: TGTGCCAGCAGTTTATTGAACACTGAAGCTTTCTTT.

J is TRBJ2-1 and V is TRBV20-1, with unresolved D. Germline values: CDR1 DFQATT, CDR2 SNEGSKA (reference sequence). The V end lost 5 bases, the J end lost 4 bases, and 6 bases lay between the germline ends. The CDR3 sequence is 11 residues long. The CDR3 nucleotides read TGCAGTGCTTCGGCATACAATGAGCAGTTCTTC. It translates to CSASAYNEQFF.

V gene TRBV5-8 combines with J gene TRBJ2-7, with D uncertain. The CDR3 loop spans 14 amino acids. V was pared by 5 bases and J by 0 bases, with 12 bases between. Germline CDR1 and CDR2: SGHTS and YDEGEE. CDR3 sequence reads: CASREAQSSYEQYF. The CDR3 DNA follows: TGTGCCAGCAGAGAGGCGCAGAGCTCCTACGAGCAGTACTTC.

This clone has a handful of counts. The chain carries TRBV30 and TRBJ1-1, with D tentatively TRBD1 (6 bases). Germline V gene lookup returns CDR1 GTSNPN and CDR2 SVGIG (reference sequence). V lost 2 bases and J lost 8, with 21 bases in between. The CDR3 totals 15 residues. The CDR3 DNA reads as TGTGCCTGGAGTTACACACAGGGCTACGCAGGGGAAGCTTTCTTT. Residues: CAWSYTQGYAGEAFF. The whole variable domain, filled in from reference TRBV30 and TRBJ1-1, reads SQTIHQWPATLVQPVGSPLSLECTVEGTSNPNLYWYRQAAGRGLQLLFYSVGIGQISSEVPQNLSASRPQDRQFILSSKKLLLSDSGFYLCAWSYTQGYAGEAFFGQGTRLTVV.

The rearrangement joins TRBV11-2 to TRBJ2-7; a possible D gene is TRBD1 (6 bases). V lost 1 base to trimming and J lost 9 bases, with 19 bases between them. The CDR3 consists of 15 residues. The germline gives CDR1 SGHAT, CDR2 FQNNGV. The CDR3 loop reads CASSLGAGQKDAQYF. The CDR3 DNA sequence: TGTGCCAGCAGCTTAGGAGCAGGACAGAAGGACGCGCAGTACTTC.

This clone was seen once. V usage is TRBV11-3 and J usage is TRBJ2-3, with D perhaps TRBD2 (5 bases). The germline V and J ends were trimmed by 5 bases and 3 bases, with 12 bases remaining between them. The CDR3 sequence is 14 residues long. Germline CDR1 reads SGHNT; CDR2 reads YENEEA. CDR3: CASSRGPVTDTQYF. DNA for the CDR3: TGTGCCAGCAGCCGGGGTCCGGTTACAGATACGCAGTATTTT.

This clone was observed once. DNA of the CDR3: TGTGCCAGCAGCTCCTCCCGCGGGAGGGCGTACGAGCAGTACTTC. It codes for CASSSSRGRAYEQYF. The chain joins TRBV7-8 to TRBJ2-7, with 9 bases matching TRBD2. From germline, CDR1 is SGHVS and CDR2 FQNEAQ. The CDR3 spans 15 residues. Trimming removed 4 bases from V and 4 bases from J; junction bases left unmatched: 8.

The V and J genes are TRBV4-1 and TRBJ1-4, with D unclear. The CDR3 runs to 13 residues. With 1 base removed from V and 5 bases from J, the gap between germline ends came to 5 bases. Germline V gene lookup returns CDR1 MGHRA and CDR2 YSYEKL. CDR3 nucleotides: TGCGCCAGCAGCCAAGTCGGGAATGAAAAACTGTTTTTT. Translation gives CASSQVGNEKLFF.

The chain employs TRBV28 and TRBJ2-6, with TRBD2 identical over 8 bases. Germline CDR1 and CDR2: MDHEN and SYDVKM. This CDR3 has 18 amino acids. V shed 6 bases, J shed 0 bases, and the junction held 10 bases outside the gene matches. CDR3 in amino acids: CASRGRSGRGSGANVLTF. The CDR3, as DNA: TGTGCCAGCAGGGGGAGGAGCGGGAGAGGCTCTGGGGCCAACGTCCTGACTTTC.

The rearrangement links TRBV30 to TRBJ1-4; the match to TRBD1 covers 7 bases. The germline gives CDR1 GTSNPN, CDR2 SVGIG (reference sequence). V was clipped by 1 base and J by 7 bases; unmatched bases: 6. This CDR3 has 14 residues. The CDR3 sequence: CAWSGVQGGEKLFF. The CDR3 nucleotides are TGTGCCTGGAGTGGGGTCCAGGGGGGTGAAAAACTGTTTTTT. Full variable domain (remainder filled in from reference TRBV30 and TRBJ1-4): SQTIHQWPATLVQPVGSPLSLECTVEGTSNPNLYWYRQAAGRGLQLLFYSVGIGQISSEVPQNLSASRPQDRQFILSSKKLLLSDSGFYLCAWSGVQGGEKLFFGSGTQLSVL.

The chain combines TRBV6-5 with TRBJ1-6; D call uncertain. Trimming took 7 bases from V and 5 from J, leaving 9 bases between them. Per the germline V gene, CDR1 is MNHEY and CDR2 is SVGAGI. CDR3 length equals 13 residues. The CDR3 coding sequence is TGTGCCAGCAAAACTAATGATAATTCACCCCTCCACTTT. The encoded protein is CASKTNDNSPLHF.

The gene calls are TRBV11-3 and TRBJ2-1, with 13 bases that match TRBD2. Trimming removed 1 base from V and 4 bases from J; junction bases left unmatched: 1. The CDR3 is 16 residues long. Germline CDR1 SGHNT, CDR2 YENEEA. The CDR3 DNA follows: TGTGCCAGCAGCTTAGGACTAGCGGGAGGTTACAATGAGCAGTTCTTC. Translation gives CASSLGLAGGYNEQFF. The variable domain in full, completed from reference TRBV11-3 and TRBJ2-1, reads EAGVVQSPRYKIIEKKQPVAFWCNPISGHNTLYWYLQNLGQGPELLIRYENEEAVDDSQLPKDRFSAERLKGVDSTLKIQPAELGDSAVYLCASSLGLAGGYNEQFFGPGTRLTVL.

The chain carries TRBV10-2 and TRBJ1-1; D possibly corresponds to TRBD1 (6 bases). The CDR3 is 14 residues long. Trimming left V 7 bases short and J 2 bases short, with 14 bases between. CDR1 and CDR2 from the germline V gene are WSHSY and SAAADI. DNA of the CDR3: TGCGCCAGCACCGTACAGGGTTCTAACACTGAAGCTTTCTTT. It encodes CASTVQGSNTEAFF.